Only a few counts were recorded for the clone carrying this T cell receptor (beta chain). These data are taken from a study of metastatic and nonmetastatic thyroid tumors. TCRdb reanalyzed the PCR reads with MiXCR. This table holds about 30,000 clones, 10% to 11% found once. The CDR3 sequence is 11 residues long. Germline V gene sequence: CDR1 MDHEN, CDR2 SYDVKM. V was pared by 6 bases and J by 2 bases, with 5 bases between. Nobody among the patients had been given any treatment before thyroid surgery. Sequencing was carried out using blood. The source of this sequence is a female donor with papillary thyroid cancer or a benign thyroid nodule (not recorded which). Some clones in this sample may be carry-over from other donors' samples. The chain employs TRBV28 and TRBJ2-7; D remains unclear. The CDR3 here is CASRTTYEQYF. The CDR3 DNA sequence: TGTGCCAGCAGGACCACCTACGAGCAGTACTTC.